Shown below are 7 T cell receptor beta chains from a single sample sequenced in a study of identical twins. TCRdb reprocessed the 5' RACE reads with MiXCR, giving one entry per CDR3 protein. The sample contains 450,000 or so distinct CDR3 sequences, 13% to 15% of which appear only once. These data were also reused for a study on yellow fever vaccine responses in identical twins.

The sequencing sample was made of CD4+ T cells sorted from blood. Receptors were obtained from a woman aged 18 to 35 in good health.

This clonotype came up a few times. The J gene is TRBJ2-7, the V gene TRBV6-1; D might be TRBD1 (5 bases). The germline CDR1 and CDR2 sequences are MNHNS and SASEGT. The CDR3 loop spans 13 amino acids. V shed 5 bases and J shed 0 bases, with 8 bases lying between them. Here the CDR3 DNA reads TGTGCCAGCAGTCGACAGCCCTCCTACGAGCAGTACTTC. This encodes CASSRQPSYEQYF.

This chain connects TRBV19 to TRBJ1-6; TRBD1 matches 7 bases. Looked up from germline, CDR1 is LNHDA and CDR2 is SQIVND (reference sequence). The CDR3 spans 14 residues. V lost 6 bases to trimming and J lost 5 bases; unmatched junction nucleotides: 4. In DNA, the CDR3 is TGTGCCAGTAGGGCAGGGGGAAATAATTCACCCCTCCACTTT. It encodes CASRAGGNNSPLHF.

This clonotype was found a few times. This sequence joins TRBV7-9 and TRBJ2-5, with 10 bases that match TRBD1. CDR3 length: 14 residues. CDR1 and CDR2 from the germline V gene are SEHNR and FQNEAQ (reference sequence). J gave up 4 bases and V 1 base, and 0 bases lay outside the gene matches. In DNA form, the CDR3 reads TGTGCCAGCAGCTTAGGGGACAGGGGAGAGACCCAGTACTTC. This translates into CASSLGDRGETQYF.

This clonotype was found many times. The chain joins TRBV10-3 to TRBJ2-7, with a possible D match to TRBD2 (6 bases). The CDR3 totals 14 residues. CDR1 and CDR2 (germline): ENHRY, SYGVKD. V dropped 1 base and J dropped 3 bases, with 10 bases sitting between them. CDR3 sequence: CAISEFSGGYEQYF. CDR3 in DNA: TGTGCCATCAGTGAGTTTAGCGGAGGCTACGAGCAGTACTTC.

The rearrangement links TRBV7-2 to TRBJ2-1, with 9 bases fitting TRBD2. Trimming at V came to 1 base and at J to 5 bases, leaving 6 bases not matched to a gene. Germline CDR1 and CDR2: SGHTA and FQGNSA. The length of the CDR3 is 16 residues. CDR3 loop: CASSLGTAGGDNEQFF. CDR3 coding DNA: TGTGCCAGCAGCTTAGGAACGGCGGGAGGGGACAATGAGCAGTTCTTC.

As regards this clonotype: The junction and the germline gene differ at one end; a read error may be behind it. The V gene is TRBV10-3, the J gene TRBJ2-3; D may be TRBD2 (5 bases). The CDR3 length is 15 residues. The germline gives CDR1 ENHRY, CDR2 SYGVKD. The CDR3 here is CAIRDGSGRTDTQYF. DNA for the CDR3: TGTGCCATCAGGGATGGGAGCGGACGCACGGATACGCAGTATTTT.

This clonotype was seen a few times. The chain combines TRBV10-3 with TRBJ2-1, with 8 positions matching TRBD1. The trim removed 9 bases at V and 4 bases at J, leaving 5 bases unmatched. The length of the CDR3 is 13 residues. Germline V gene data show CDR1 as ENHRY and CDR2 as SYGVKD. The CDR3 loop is CAITDRAYNEQFF. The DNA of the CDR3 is TGTGCCATTACGGACAGGGCGTACAATGAGCAGTTCTTC.